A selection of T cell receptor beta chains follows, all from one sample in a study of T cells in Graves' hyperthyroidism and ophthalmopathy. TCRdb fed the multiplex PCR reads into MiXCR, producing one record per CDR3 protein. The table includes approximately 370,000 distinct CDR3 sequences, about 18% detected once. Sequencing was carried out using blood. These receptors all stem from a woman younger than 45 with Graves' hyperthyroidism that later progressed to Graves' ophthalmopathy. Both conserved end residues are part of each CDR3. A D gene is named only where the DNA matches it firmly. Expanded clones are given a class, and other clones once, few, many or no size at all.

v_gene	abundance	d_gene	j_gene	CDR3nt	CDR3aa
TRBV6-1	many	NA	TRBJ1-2	TGTGCCAGCTCTCTCGGCCTAAGGCATGGCTACACCTTC	CASSLGLRHGYTF
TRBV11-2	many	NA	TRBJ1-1	TGTGCCAGCAGCTCCTGGGACACCAGGAACACTGAAGCTTTCTTT	CASSSWDTRNTEAFF
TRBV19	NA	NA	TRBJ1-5	TGTGCCAGCGCGCGGGCAACTCCTAGCAATCAGCCCCAGCATTTT	CASARATPSNQPQHF
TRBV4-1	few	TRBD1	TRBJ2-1	TGCGCCAGCAGCCAAGACCGAGACAGGGGCTTCTCCTACAATGAGCAGTTCTTC	CASSQDRDRGFSYNEQFF
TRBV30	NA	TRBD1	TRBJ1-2	TGTGCCTGGAGTGCGGACAGGGAGAAGGGTGGCTACACCTTC	CAWSADREKGGYTF
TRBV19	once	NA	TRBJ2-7	TGTGCCAGTAGTTCCGTCGGACATGGATACGAGCAGTACTTC	CASSSVGHGYEQYF
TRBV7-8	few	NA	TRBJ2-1	TGTGCCAGCAGCTCCCACGGTGGCAGCTCCTACAATGAGCAGTTCTTC	CASSSHGGSSYNEQFF
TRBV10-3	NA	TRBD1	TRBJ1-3	TGTGCCACGACAGGGGGCTCGAGAGGAAACACCATATATTTT	CATTGGSRGNTIYF
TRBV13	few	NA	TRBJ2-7	TGTGCCAGCAGCTTAGACGGAAACGAGCAGTACTTC	CASSLDGNEQYF
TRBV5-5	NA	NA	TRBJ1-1	TGTGCCAGCAGCATACCACAGGGTTACACTGAAGCTTTCTTT	CASSIPQGYTEAFF
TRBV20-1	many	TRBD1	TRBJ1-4	TGCAGTGTAGTTAGGGGGCCTGATGAAAAACTGTTTTTT	CSVVRGPDEKLFF
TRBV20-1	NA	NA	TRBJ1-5	TGCAGTGCTAGGTTCAGGGAGAATCAGCCCCAGCATTTT	CSARFRENQPQHF
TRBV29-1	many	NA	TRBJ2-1	TGCAGCGTTACCCGGGAGACGGGTGAGCAGTTCTTC	CSVTRETGEQFF
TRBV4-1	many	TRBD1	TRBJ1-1	TGCGCCAGCAGCCGACAACGAATGGGACAGGGCTTGGCTGAAGCTTTCTTT	CASSRQRMGQGLAEAFF
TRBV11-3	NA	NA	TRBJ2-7	TGTGCCAGCAGCTTTGCCAGAAACGAGCAGTACTTC	CASSFARNEQYF
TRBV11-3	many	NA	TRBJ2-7	TGTGCCAGCAGCTTTGGGCTCCTTTACGAGCAGTACTTC	CASSFGLLYEQYF
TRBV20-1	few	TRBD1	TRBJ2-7	TGCAGTGCCGAGGTGGGGACAGGGGCCTACGAGCAGTACTTC	CSAEVGTGAYEQYF
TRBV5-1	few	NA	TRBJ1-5	TGCGCCAGCAGCTTGGGGGCAGGGGTCGACAATCAGCCCCAGCATTTT	CASSLGAGVDNQPQHF
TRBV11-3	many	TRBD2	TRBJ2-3	TGTGCCAGCAGCCCCGGGACTAGCGTATTTAGCACAGATACGCAGTATTTT	CASSPGTSVFSTDTQYF
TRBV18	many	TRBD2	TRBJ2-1	TGTGCCAGCTCACCACCGACTAGCGGGGGTAATGAGCAGTTCTTC	CASSPPTSGGNEQFF
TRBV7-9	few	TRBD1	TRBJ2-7	TGTGCCAGCAGCTTGGACAGGGAAGTCCCCATCGTGGACTTC	CASSLDREVPIVDF
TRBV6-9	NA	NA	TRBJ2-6	TGTGCCAGCAGTTTAGGGACAACTGGGGCCAACGTCCTGACTTTC	CASSLGTTGANVLTF
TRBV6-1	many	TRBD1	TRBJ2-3	TGTGCCAGCAGTAAACAGGGGATAAAGTCCACAGATACGCAGTATTTT	CASSKQGIKSTDTQYF
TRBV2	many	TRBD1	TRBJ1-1	TGTGCCAGCAGTTACCGACAGGGGGTCGTTGCTTTCTTT	CASSYRQGVVAFF
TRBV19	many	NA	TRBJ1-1	TGTGCCAGTACCGACCCCCGACGGACGGAAGGAACTGAAGCTTTCTTT	CASTDPRRTEGTEAFF
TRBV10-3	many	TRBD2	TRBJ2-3	TGTGCCATCAGGGGGCTAGCGGGAGGGCTCCCAGATACGCAGTATTTT	CAIRGLAGGLPDTQYF
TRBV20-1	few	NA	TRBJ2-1	TGCAGTGCTAGAGCCCGCAGGATCAATGAGCAGTTCTTC	CSARARRINEQFF
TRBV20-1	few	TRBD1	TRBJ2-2	TGCAGTGCTGGACAGGGGGTGAACACCGGGGAGCTGTTTTTT	CSAGQGVNTGELFF
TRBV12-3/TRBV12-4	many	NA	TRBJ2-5	TGTGCCAGCAGTTTTGAGGAGACCCAGTACTTC	CASSFEETQYF
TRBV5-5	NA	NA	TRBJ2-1	TGTGCCAGCAGCTTGGAGGGAGGGGGTGAGCAGTTCTTC	CASSLEGGGEQFF
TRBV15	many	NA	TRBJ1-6	TGTGCCACCAGCAGAGATTACCCGCCGGGGGCTGATAATTCACCCCTCCACTTT	CATSRDYPPGADNSPLHF
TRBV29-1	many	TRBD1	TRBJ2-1	TGCAGCGTTGATGGGGGCCCCGGGACAGTAGAAAATGAGCAGTTCTTC	CSVDGGPGTVENEQFF
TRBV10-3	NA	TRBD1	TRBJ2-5	TGTGCCATCAGTGAGAGTGCGGGCAGGGGGCAAGAGGCCCAGTACTTC	CAISESAGRGQEAQYF
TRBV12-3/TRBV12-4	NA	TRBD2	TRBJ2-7	TGTGCCAGCAGTTACGGGACTAGCGGGGGGGCCTGGGAGCAGTACTTC	CASSYGTSGGAWEQYF
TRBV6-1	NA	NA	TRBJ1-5	TGTGCCAGCAGTCCTAGTATCGGGGGGGCCAATCAGCCCCAGCATTTT	CASSPSIGGANQPQHF
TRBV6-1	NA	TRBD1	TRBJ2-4	TGTGCCAGCAGTCCGATCGGGACAGGCGAAGAAAACATTCAGTACTTC	CASSPIGTGEENIQYF
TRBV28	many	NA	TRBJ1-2	TGTGCCAGCAGTTTGGTCAGGGGAAGCGGCTACACCTTC	CASSLVRGSGYTF
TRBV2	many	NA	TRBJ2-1	TGTGCCAGCAGTGAAACGGGGTCGTACAATGAGCAGTTCTTC	CASSETGSYNEQFF
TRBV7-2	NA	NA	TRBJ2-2	TGTGCCAGCAGCTTAGATTTCAGGGTCAGCACCGGGGAGCTGTTTTTT	CASSLDFRVSTGELFF
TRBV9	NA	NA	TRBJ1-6	TGTGCCAGCAGCGTAGGGGGGAGAGATAATTCACCCCTCCACTTT	CASSVGGRDNSPLHF
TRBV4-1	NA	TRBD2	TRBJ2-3	TGCGCCAGCAGCCCGTGGGGCAGGCTAGCGGGAGGGCCAAGGAGCACAGATACGCAGTATTTT	CASSPWGRLAGGPRSTDTQYF